This TCR beta chain was identified in a study of OX40 agonist ivuxolimab in advanced cancers. Study-wide context: Cohort: around 86% men, mean age approximately 66, aged about 23 to 79. Study-level findings and limits: CD4+ and CD8+ blood T cells expanded clonally by week 6 at 0.1 to 3.0 mg/kg. Antigens targeted by the expanded peripheral T cells were not determined.

The junction had 8 bases not matched to a gene; V was cut back by 3 bases and J by 7 bases. The CDR3 has 14 amino acids. Looked up from germline, CDR1 is SGHDT and CDR2 is YYEEEE. Generated by immunoSEQ multiplex PCR, the TCRdb table keeps only in-frame clones and is missing some. Of roughly 77,000 clones listed, approximately 81% are singletons. A note on this clone: No antigen is known for it.

Systemic immunosuppression or a history of autoimmune disease excluded patients. Specimen: CD4+ or CD8+ T cells sorted from blood, collected in a trial of the OX40 agonist ivuxolimab. This TCR derives from an adult with an advanced solid tumor such as melanoma, head and neck, liver or kidney cancer. The J gene is TRBJ1-2, the V gene TRBV5-6, with 8 nucleotides matching TRBD1. CDR3: CASSSKDRGRGYTF. CDR3 sequence (DNA): TGTGCCAGCAGCTCTAAAGACAGGGGCCGTGGCTACACCTTC.